Shown below are 6 T cell receptor beta chains from a single sample sequenced in a study of T cells after yellow fever vaccination. TCRdb reprocessed the 5' RACE reads with MiXCR, giving one entry per CDR3 protein. The data show about 340,000 distinct CDR3 sequences, with 7.5% to 9% seen just once and roughly 18% held by the top ten. Source: PBMCs, taken on the day of the first yellow fever vaccination. All receptors derive from a young man who received the YFV17D yellow fever vaccine.

The CDR3 region has the DNA TGTGCCAGCAGCTTATGGCCAGCGGTCTACAATGAGCAGTTCTTC. As protein: CASSLWPAVYNEQFF. V and J are TRBV7-3 and TRBJ2-1, with a tentative D call TRBD2 (5 bases). The germline CDR1 and CDR2 sequences are SGHTA and FQGTGA. The CDR3 extends over 15 amino acids. The germline V and J ends were trimmed by 2 bases and 3 bases, with 11 bases remaining between them.

This clonotype was detected only a few times. This chain connects TRBV9 to TRBJ1-5, with 8 bases matching TRBD1. The CDR3 covers 14 residues. V dropped 3 bases and J dropped 5; count of bases not matched to a gene: 4. The V gene's germline CDR1 is SGDLS and CDR2 YYNGEE. CDR3 in DNA: TGTGCCAGCAGCGGTGGACAGGGCCATCAGCCCCAGCATTTT. It translates to CASSGGQGHQPQHF. Supplemented by reference TRBV9 and TRBJ1-5, the full variable domain reads DSGVTQTPKHLITATGQRVTLRCSPRSGDLSVYWYQQSLDQGLQFLIQYYNGEERAKGNILERFSAQQFPDLHSELNLSSLELGDSALYFCASSGGQGHQPQHFGDGTRLSIL.

The rearrangement joins TRBV7-6 to TRBJ2-7; perhaps TRBD1 as D (7 bases). V lost 5 bases to trimming and J lost 5 bases, with 13 bases between them. This CDR3 contains 13 residues. Germline V gives CDR1 SGHVS, CDR2 FNYEAQ. The CDR3 region is CASSPDREDEQYF. The CDR3 DNA follows: TGTGCCAGCAGCCCTGACAGGGAGGACGAGCAGTACTTC.

This clonotype was seen a few times. The chain combines TRBV19 with TRBJ2-1, with a tentative D call TRBD2 (5 bases). The V gene lost 7 bases and the J gene lost 0 bases, with 13 bases spanning the gap. This CDR3 is 15 amino acids long. The germline V gene has CDR1 LNHDA and CDR2 SQIVND (reference sequence). The CDR3: CASNAIGSSYNEQFF. The CDR3 nucleotides read TGTGCCAGTAATGCCATAGGGAGCTCCTACAATGAGCAGTTCTTC.

The sample holds a few counts of this clonotype. The chain uses TRBV18 and TRBJ2-1; no firm D call. The CDR3 covers 14 residues. From germline, CDR1 is KGHSH and CDR2 LQKENI. V lost 2 bases, J lost 5 bases, and 10 bases lay in between. The CDR3 nucleotides read TGTGCCAGCTCACCAGCGTCCAGGAACAATGAGCAGTTCTTC. Translating gives CASSPASRNNEQFF.

The table lists this clonotype with a few counts. The V and J genes are TRBV7-9 and TRBJ2-3, with 9 bases aligning to TRBD2. V was pared by 8 bases and J by 6 bases, with 9 bases of the junction left unmatched. CDR1 SEHNR and CDR2 FQNEAQ come from the germline V gene (reference sequence). The length of the CDR3 is 14 residues. The CDR3 nucleotides read TGTGCCAGCGGACGCCTGCTAGCGGGGGATACGCAGTATTTT. Protein product: CASGRLLAGDTQYF.